These 20 T cell receptor beta chains were all obtained from the same sample, sequenced in a study of tumor-infiltrating lymphocytes in primary liver carcinoma. Constant-region priming of approximately 500 ng total RNA yielded TCR beta cDNA. Slightly modified ARM-PCR with three nested multiplex PCR rounds yielded TCR beta libraries. The first two PCR rounds used TRBV1-TRBV30 primers with a Cbeta primer, about 9 cycles each. Each CDR3 protein is one row after TCRdb ran MiXCR on the multiplex PCR reads. The data hold 95,000 to 100,000 distinct CDR3 sequences, with 55% to 80% observed a single time. Co-extraction yielded RNA and DNA from around 20-30 mg of unsorted bulk tissue. Sequences were obtained from liver tumor tissue from sampling region 2. Subset noted: tumor region T2, inferior pole. These receptors all stem from a woman aged 55-70 years with primary liver carcinoma and hepatitis B virus infection.

The V and J genes are TRBV28 and TRBJ1-1; possible D gene TRBD1, 6 bases. Deletions cut 1 base from V and 3 bases from J, with 15 bases between. The CDR3 extends over 16 amino acids. CDR1 is MDHEN and CDR2 is SYDVKM in the germline V gene. CDR3 nucleotides: TGTGCCAGCAGTTTATTTTTGGGTAGGGGGGACACTGAAGCTTTCTTT. Protein product: CASSLFLGRGDTEAFF.

Regarding this clonotype: At one boundary the junction diverges from the germline segment, which might be a read error. The V call is TRBV6-6, the J call TRBJ2-7; the D gene is possibly TRBD1 (5 bases). CDR3 length equals 17 residues. Germline-derived CDR1 and CDR2 are MNHNY and SVGAGI (reference sequence). CDR3 in amino acids: CASCYDSRVTTSYGQYF. The CDR3 nucleotides read TGTGCCAGCTGTTACGATTCCAGGGTAACGACTTCCTACGGGCAGTACTTC.

Regarding this clonotype: The CDR3 ends on some other residue instead of the conserved phenylalanine or tryptophan, so this is likely a read error. The chain links TRBV6-6 to TRBJ2-3, with unresolved D. The CDR3 runs to 14 residues. The V gene's germline CDR1 is MNHNY and CDR2 SVGAGI (reference sequence). CDR3 region: CVSTGVERTDTQYS. In nucleotides, the CDR3 is TGTGTCAGCACGGGTGTCGAGAGGACAGATACGCAGTATTCT.

With respect to this clonotype: This clone may be a read error of a much larger clone one base away. V and J are TRBV5-4 and TRBJ2-6, with D possibly being TRBD2 (6 bases). This CDR3 comprises 20 residues. Looked up from germline, CDR1 is SGHNT and CDR2 is YYREEE (reference sequence). The chain's CDR3 is CASSFGGSPGGRSGANILTF. CDR3 DNA: TGTGCCAGCAGCTTTGGAGGGAGCCCCGGGGGAAGGTCTGGGGCCAACATCCTGACTTTC. The entire variable domain, with the rest obtained from reference TRBV5-4 and TRBJ2-6, is as follows: ETGVTQSPTHLIKTRGQQVTLRCSSQSGHNTVSWYQQALGQGPQFIFQYYREEENGRGNFPPRFSGLQFPNYSSELNVNALELDDSALYLCASSFGGSPGGRSGANILTFGAGSRLTVL.

This chain connects TRBV4-1 to TRBJ2-5; TRBD1 is a possible D gene (5 bases). This CDR3 has 15 amino acids. From germline, CDR1 is MGHRA and CDR2 YSYEKL. The V gene lost 2 bases and the J gene lost 5 bases, with 15 bases spanning the gap. CDR3 nucleotide sequence: TGCGCCAGCAGCCAAAGTGGGGCTGGATCGGAGACCCAGTACTTC. Its protein product is CASSQSGAGSETQYF.

Remarks on this clonotype: The CDR3 ends on some other residue instead of the conserved phenylalanine or tryptophan, so this is likely a read error. This rearrangement joins TRBV6-5 to TRBJ2-5; TRBD2 might be the D (6 bases). CDR3 length: 15 amino acids. Germline CDR1 reads MNHEY; CDR2 reads SVGAGI. CDR3 in amino acids: CASGRRFGYQEIQYV. CDR3 sequence (DNA): TGTGCCAGCGGGAGGAGGTTCGGGTACCAAGAGATCCAGTACGTC.

This clonotype was counted ten times or more. This sequence joins TRBV5-1 and TRBJ2-7; 7 bases align to TRBD1. Germline values: CDR1 SGHRS, CDR2 YFSETQ. The CDR3 contains 14 residues. V was clipped by 4 bases and J by 5 bases; unmatched bases: 9. The CDR3 sequence: CASSVQGSQDEQYF. Written as DNA, the CDR3 is TGCGCCAGCAGCGTACAGGGGTCTCAGGACGAGCAGTACTTC.

V gene TRBV20-1 combines with J gene TRBJ2-7; D perhaps matches TRBD1 (5 bases). CDR1 and CDR2 (germline): DFQATT, SNEGSKA (reference sequence). This CDR3 spans 14 amino acids. V lost 5 bases to trimming and J lost 6 bases, with 20 bases between them. The CDR3 here is CSAPSTVGYGEQYF. Here the CDR3 DNA reads TGCAGTGCTCCATCGACAGTGGGGTACGGCGAGCAGTACTTC.

The V gene is TRBV11-2, the J gene TRBJ2-7; D is unresolved. CDR3 size: 15 residues. Germline V gene sequence: CDR1 SGHAT, CDR2 FQNNGV. V was shortened by 9 bases and J by 5 bases, with 23 bases between the two germline ends. CDR3 DNA sequence: TGTGCCAGTAGCCTAGAATGGTGGCAGGCCCACGAGCAGTACTTC. Translated: CASSLEWWQAHEQYF.

V usage is TRBV29-1 and J usage is TRBJ2-1, with D perhaps TRBD1 (6 bases). V lost 2 bases, J lost 7 bases, and 18 bases lay in between. The germline CDR1 and CDR2 sequences are SQVTM and ANQGSEA. The CDR3 consists of 15 residues. The CDR3 DNA sequence: TGCAGCGTTGAACGGCTAGGGGGAAAGGATAATGAGCAGTTCTTC. Translated, it gives CSVERLGGKDNEQFF.

The chain has TRBV29-1 and TRBJ2-1; 9 bases line up with TRBD2. This CDR3 region has 17 residues. Trimming at V came to 6 bases and at J to 12 bases, leaving 24 bases not matched to a gene. Germline CDR1 SQVTM, CDR2 ANQGSEA. CDR3 in DNA: TGCAGCGTCCATCCGGCTAGCGGGACGTCCCGAAAGGGTGCGCAGTTCTTC. Translation gives CSVHPASGTSRKGAQFF.

The table lists this clonotype with a few counts. One end of the junction varies from germline; a read error may be responsible. This sequence joins TRBV5-4 and TRBJ2-1; 7 bases are a match to TRBD2. The CDR3 is 18 amino acids. Germline loops: CDR1 SGHNT, CDR2 YYREEE (reference sequence). This CDR3 reads CASNLTAGLVSIHNEQFF. The CDR3 bases are TGTGCCAGCAACTTGACGGCAGGACTAGTTTCAATTCACAATGAGCAGTTCTTC.

Notes on this clonotype: The germline gene is not matched at one end of the junction; a read error may be the cause. The rearrangement joins TRBV11-2 to TRBJ2-1; D is perhaps TRBD2 (6 bases). The CDR3 runs to 18 residues. CDR1 is SGHAT and CDR2 is FQNNGV in the germline V gene. CDR3 loop: CATSVARASGPPYNEQFF. The CDR3 region has the DNA TGTGCCACCTCGGTGGCTAGGGCGAGCGGGCCCCCCTACAATGAGCAATTCTTC.

This sequence joins TRBV11-2 and TRBJ2-1; D is ambiguous. With 9 bases removed from V and 6 bases from J, the gap between germline ends came to 24 bases. Germline lookup yields CDR1 SGHAT and CDR2 FQNNGV. The CDR3 loop spans 16 amino acids. The CDR3 region has the DNA TGTGCCAGGGGCCGATTAAACCCCGAGGTTGCCAATGAGCAGTTCTTC. Translated, it gives CARGRLNPEVANEQFF.

To note about this clonotype: One end of the junction varies from germline; a read error may be responsible. The chain combines TRBV7-9 with TRBJ1-4; no reliable D call. There are 14 residues in the CDR3. Looked up from germline, CDR1 is SEHNR and CDR2 is FQNEAQ (reference sequence). Here the CDR3 reads CVSVNGGANEKLFF. The CDR3, as DNA: TGTGTCAGCGTCAATGGAGGTGCTAATGAAAAACTGTTTTTT.

This clonotype was seen ten or more times. The chain links TRBV6-5 to TRBJ1-3; D is possibly TRBD1 (5 bases). Trimming removed 5 bases from V and 0 bases from J, with 11 bases in between. The V gene's germline CDR1 is MNHEY and CDR2 SVGAGI. This CDR3 comprises 15 residues. The CDR3 DNA reads TGTGCCAGCAGTCCGGGGCGCAGCTCTGGAAACACCATATATTTT. It specifies CASSPGRSSGNTIYF.

Points on this clonotype: Being one base from a much bigger clone, this may be a read error. The gene calls are TRBV28 and TRBJ2-1, with 12 positions matching TRBD2. This CDR3 has 15 residues. The trim removed 4 bases at V and 12 bases at J, leaving 10 bases unmatched. Germline CDR1 MDHEN, CDR2 SYDVKM. The CDR3 region has the DNA TGTGCCAGCAGTTCCAGACTAGCGGGGGTCAGCGTGCAGTTCTTC. This sequence encodes CASSSRLAGVSVQFF.

The V and J genes are TRBV4-2 and TRBJ2-7; tentative D call: TRBD2 (6 bases). Trimming removed 4 bases from V and 10 bases from J, with 26 bases in between. Germline CDR1 reads LGHNA; CDR2 reads YNFKEQ. This CDR3 contains 16 residues. The CDR3 spells CASSLSQREATYDQYF. DNA for the CDR3: TGTGCCAGCAGCCTGTCCCAGAGGGAGGCTACCTATGATCAGTACTTC.

V gene TRBV11-2 combines with J gene TRBJ1-6, with a possible D match to TRBD1 (5 bases). The V end lost 10 bases, the J end lost 7 bases, and 20 bases lay between the germline ends. The CDR3 extends over 15 amino acids. Germline V gene lookup returns CDR1 SGHAT and CDR2 FQNNGV. CDR3: CANGLDPGRNSPLHF. The CDR3 nucleotides are TGTGCCAACGGCTTAGATCCAGGGCGGAATTCACCCCTCCACTTT.

The J gene is TRBJ1-2, the V gene TRBV6-5; TRBD1 aligns across 7 bases. CDR3 size: 13 residues. Germline V gene data show CDR1 as MNHEY and CDR2 as SVGAGI. V shed 6 bases and J 7 bases; nucleotides not matched to a gene: 8. The CDR3 sequence is CASRQERGLGYTF. The CDR3 bases are TGTGCCAGCAGACAGGAAAGGGGGCTTGGCTACACCTTC.